The text below deals with one T cell receptor (beta chain). Its cognate antigen is unknown. TCRdb reprocessed the 5' RACE reads with MiXCR, giving one entry per CDR3 protein. This sample has 75,000 to 90,000 distinct CDR3 sequences, with approximately 15% found just once. The data were taken from a study of T-cell memory formation after mild COVID-19. Whole-study findings and limits: Memory from before infection featured some responding clones, which suggests cross-reactive memory joined. Clonal second-wave expansions that peaked on day 37 had unconfirmed SARS-CoV-2 specificity. Mostly located in CM and EM were contracting CD4+ clones, with contracting CD8+ clones located in EMRA.

In germline, CDR1 is SQVTM, CDR2 ANQGSEA. The CDR3 is 12 amino acids. V lost 4 bases to trimming and J lost 2 bases, with 5 bases between them. V and J are TRBV29-1 and TRBJ2-2; unclear D gene. The receptor comes from an adult woman who had mild COVID-19 (a few samples of this study predate the infection). Cell type and time point are not known. The specimen sequenced was PBMCs or a T cell subset sorted from them (not recorded which). The CDR3 loop is CSVGENTGELFF. Here the CDR3 DNA reads TGCAGCGTTGGTGAAAACACCGGGGAGCTGTTTTTT.